Below are 28 T cell receptor beta chains sequenced from a single sample in a study of beta chain features in type 1 diabetes. Study results and caveats: TCRB CDR3 length was moderately but significantly reduced in all four CD4+ subsets of Type 1 diabetes patients.

As every portion of the isolated RNA was reverse transcribed, the sequencing read expressed TCRB transcripts. Clones were sequenced by immunoSEQ multiplex PCR, and TCRdb holds only the in-frame ones, with some missing. The sample records tens of thousands of clones, roughly half being singletons. No antigen has been identified for these receptors. Sample: Tregs from blood. These receptors were taken from a woman between 40 and 55 years old with type 1 diabetes.

V gene TRBV5-4 combines with J gene TRBJ1-1; D remains ambiguous. CDR3 length: 14 residues. From germline, CDR1 is SGHNT and CDR2 YYREEE (reference sequence). The V end was cut by 0 bases, the J end by 0 bases, with 6 bases between. The CDR3: CASSLDNMNTEAFF. The CDR3 nucleotides are TGTGCCAGCAGCTTGGATAACATGAACACTGAAGCTTTCTTT.

The sample holds one count of this clone. The chain recombines TRBV7-3 with TRBJ2-1; 9 nucleotides agree with TRBD2. V shed 5 bases, J shed 2 bases, and the junction held 4 bases outside the gene matches. Germline V gene sequence: CDR1 SGHTA, CDR2 FQGTGA. CDR3 length equals 15 residues. For the CDR3, the DNA is TGTGCCAGCAGCCCCAGACTAGCGGCCTACAATGAGCAGTTCTTC. It encodes CASSPRLAAYNEQFF.

The chain uses TRBV28 and TRBJ1-1; D possibly corresponds to TRBD1 (5 bases). Germline CDR1 and CDR2: MDHEN and SYDVKM. The length of the CDR3 is 15 residues. Trimming shortened V by 6 bases and J by 1 base, and 15 bases separated the two germline ends. CDR3: CASSRGGSRNTEAFF. The CDR3, as DNA: TGTGCCAGCAGCCGGGGGGGTTCGAGGAACACTGAAGCTTTCTTT.

The chain uses TRBV9 and TRBJ2-1; the match to TRBD1 covers 7 bases. Germline-derived CDR1 and CDR2 are SGDLS and YYNGEE. The CDR3 spans 15 residues. With 3 bases clipped from V and 0 bases from J, the junction kept 3 bases outside the gene matches. CDR3 sequence (DNA): TGTGCCAGCAGCGAACAGGGGTTCTCCTACAATGAGCAGTTCTTC. It encodes CASSEQGFSYNEQFF.

CDR3 sequence reads: CASSLQGASNTGELFF. The CDR3 coding sequence is TGTGCCAGCAGCCTACAGGGGGCATCGAACACCGGGGAGCTGTTTTTT. V is TRBV7-2 and J is TRBJ2-2, with TRBD1 matching 9 bases. CDR1 is SGHTA, CDR2 FQGNSA, per germline. The CDR3 runs 16 residues. V lost 5 bases, J lost 0 bases, and 4 bases stayed unmatched.

A few counts support this clone. V gene TRBV7-2 combines with J gene TRBJ1-1, with D tentatively TRBD1 (6 bases). This CDR3 spans 13 amino acids. With 1 base removed from V and 5 bases from J, the gap between germline ends came to 8 bases. Germline V gene data show CDR1 as SGHTA and CDR2 as FQGNSA. DNA for the CDR3: TGTGCCAGCAGCTTAGGACAGGAAACTGAAGCTTTCTTT. Its translation is CASSLGQETEAFF.

The chain is built from TRBV7-8 and TRBJ1-1; D gene unclear. CDR3 size: 15 residues. V shed 3 bases and J shed 4 bases, with 15 bases lying between them. Germline V CDR1 and CDR2: SGHVS, FQNEAQ. DNA of the CDR3: TGTGCCAGCAGCTTCCGTTGGTCCGGTGGCACTGAAGCTTTCTTT. It yields the protein CASSFRWSGGTEAFF.

The rearrangement uses TRBV6-4 and TRBJ2-3; a weak D match, TRBD1 (5 bases). V was cut by 5 bases and J by 4 bases, with 10 bases left in between. The CDR3 is 13 amino acids. Germline CDR1 reads MRHNA; CDR2 reads SNTAGT. The CDR3 sequence: CASSLQGADTQYF. The CDR3 nucleotides read TGTGCCAGCAGTCTTCAAGGGGCAGATACGCAGTATTTT.

This chain links TRBV18 with TRBJ1-5, with D possibly being TRBD1 (5 bases). The CDR3 runs to 15 residues. CDR1 is KGHSH, CDR2 LQKENI, per germline. V lost 3 bases to trimming and J lost 1 base, with 10 bases between them. The CDR3: CASSPQGASNQPQHF. The CDR3 DNA sequence: TGTGCCAGCTCACCGCAAGGGGCGAGCAATCAGCCCCAGCATTTT.

This clone was picked up a small number of times. The V gene is TRBV6-5, the J gene TRBJ1-2; D is ambiguous. This CDR3 comprises 12 residues. CDR1 is MNHEY and CDR2 is SVGAGI in the germline V gene. Trimming removed 5 bases at V and 8 bases at J, with 12 bases between. The DNA of the CDR3 is TGTGCCAGCAGTGGAACTAGGTTGGGCTACACCTTC. Its translation is CASSGTRLGYTF.

This clone was seen a handful of times. The chain employs TRBV7-2 and TRBJ1-5; the D gene is possibly TRBD1 (6 bases). The CDR3 contains 14 residues. CDR1 is SGHTA and CDR2 is FQGNSA in the germline V gene. V was pared by 5 bases and J by 6 bases, with 14 bases between. The CDR3 bases are TGTGCCAGCAGCAGGGAATGGGGGCCTCAGCCCCAGCATTTT. It is translated as CASSREWGPQPQHF.

The V gene is TRBV7-9, the J gene TRBJ2-1, with 7 bases aligning to TRBD1. The V and J ends lost 3 bases and 3 bases, in that order; junction bases with no gene match: 2. From germline, CDR1 is SEHNR and CDR2 FQNEAQ (reference sequence). The CDR3 covers 14 residues. CDR3 residues: CASSFQGDYNEQFF. CDR3 sequence (DNA): TGTGCCAGCAGCTTCCAGGGGGACTACAATGAGCAGTTCTTC. Combining the CDR3 with reference TRBV7-9 and TRBJ2-1 gives the whole variable domain DTGVSQNPRHKITKRGQNVTFRCDPISEHNRLYWYRQTLGQGPEFLTYFQNEAQLEKSRLLSDRFSAERPKGSFSTLEIQRTEQGDSAMYLCASSFQGDYNEQFFGPGTRLTVL.

J is TRBJ1-4 and V is TRBV11-2; tentative D call: TRBD1 (6 bases). This CDR3 is 14 amino acids long. The germline V gene encodes CDR1 SGHAT and CDR2 FQNNGV. V lost 5 bases and J lost 8, with 15 bases in between. The CDR3 region is CASSPQGQGEKLFF. DNA for the CDR3: TGTGCCAGCAGCCCCCAGGGGCAGGGCGAAAAACTGTTTTTT.

This clone was counted between two and nine times. V gene TRBV5-5 combines with J gene TRBJ1-2; D remains unclear. The length of the CDR3 is 13 residues. V was trimmed by 0 bases and J by 8 bases, leaving 11 bases between them. Germline assignment: CDR1 SGHKS and CDR2 YYEKEE (reference sequence). The CDR3 coding sequence is TGTGCCAGCAGCTTGGCCGGGGTAAGCGGCTACACCTTC. Its protein is CASSLAGVSGYTF.

The chain recombines TRBV7-2 with TRBJ2-7, with 9 bases matching TRBD1. The CDR3 is made up of 14 amino acids. From germline, CDR1 is SGHTA and CDR2 FQGNSA. After removal of 4 bases from V and 5 bases from J, the junction contained 6 bases not matched to a gene. This CDR3 is CASSSQGQGHEQYF. CDR3 sequence (DNA): TGTGCCAGCAGCTCCCAGGGACAGGGCCACGAGCAGTACTTC.

The chain is built from TRBV5-1 and TRBJ2-2, with D possibly TRBD1 on 6 matching bases. V was trimmed by 3 bases and J by 5 bases, leaving 11 bases between them. Germline-derived CDR1 and CDR2 are SGHRS and YFSETQ. CDR3 length equals 14 residues. CDR3 region: CASSSTGLTGELFF. CDR3 in DNA: TGCGCCAGCAGCTCCACAGGGTTGACCGGGGAGCTGTTTTTT.

The chain is built from TRBV29-1 and TRBJ1-1, with D maybe TRBD1 (6 bases). V was clipped by 6 bases and J by 3 bases, with 8 bases between them. The CDR3 has 11 residues. Germline CDR1 and CDR2: SQVTM and ANQGSEA. In DNA, the CDR3 is TGCAGCGTACAGGGTCACACTGAAGCTTTCTTT. Translation gives CSVQGHTEAFF.

This clone turned up a few times. V is TRBV6-6 and J is TRBJ2-3; no clear D. Germline CDR1 MNHNY, CDR2 SVGAGI (reference sequence). V was pared by 10 bases and J by 0 bases, with 14 bases between. This CDR3 has 14 residues. CDR3 sequence (DNA): TGTGCCACCTTGGATGGGCCTAGCACAGATACGCAGTATTTT. Translating gives CATLDGPSTDTQYF.

This clone was observed a few times. The chain combines TRBV21-1 with TRBJ2-2; whether TRBD1, the table's D call, matches the DNA was not checked. TRBV21-1 is listed as a pseudogene. The CDR3 runs 16 residues. CDR3 residues: CASTRARGGNTGELFF. The DNA of the CDR3 is TGTGCCAGCACCAGAGCTAGGGGTGGGAACACCGGGGAGCTGTTTTTT.

This clone occurred a few times. The V call is TRBV5-1, the J call TRBJ2-5; 8 bases align to TRBD1. This CDR3 has 15 residues. V lost 0 bases to trimming and J lost 11 bases; unmatched junction nucleotides: 12. The germline V gene has CDR1 SGHRS and CDR2 YFSETQ. In DNA, the CDR3 is TGCGCCAGCAGCTTGGATGGACAGGGCTATCGGGAGCAGTACTTC. It is translated as CASSLDGQGYREQYF.

The table lists this clone with a few counts. This chain connects TRBV7-6 to TRBJ1-5; TRBD1 aligns across 10 bases. This CDR3 is built from 15 residues. V shed 3 bases, J shed 3 bases, and the junction held 2 bases outside the gene matches. In germline, CDR1 is SGHVS, CDR2 FNYEAQ. Written as DNA, the CDR3 is TGTGCCAGCAGCTTGGGACAGGGGTACAATCAGCCCCAGCATTTT. Its translation is CASSLGQGYNQPQHF.

The V and J genes are TRBV19 and TRBJ2-2, with D possibly TRBD2 on 6 matching bases. The CDR3 extends over 15 amino acids. The ends were cut back, 3 bases at V and 6 bases at J, with 14 bases in the middle. Per the germline V gene, CDR1 is LNHDA and CDR2 is SQIVND (reference sequence). CDR3 DNA sequence: TGTGCCAGTAGTATCGGAGGGCCGTCGGCCGGGGAGCTGTTTTTT. It is translated as CASSIGGPSAGELFF.

The chain recombines TRBV10-3 with TRBJ2-5; 9 bases line up with TRBD2. The J call could be wrong; TRBJ2-7 is a better fit for the DNA end. The CDR3 runs to 13 residues. CDR1 and CDR2 (germline): ENHRY, SYGVKD. The CDR3 region is CATQASGTYEQYF. The DNA for the CDR3 is TGTGCCACGCAAGCTAGCGGGACCTACGAGCAGTACTTC.

This clone was counted at least ten times. The CDR3 spells CASRPPGTEKETQYF. DNA of the CDR3: TGTGCCAGCAGGCCGCCCGGGACAGAAAAAGAGACCCAGTACTTC. The chain carries TRBV28 and TRBJ2-5; TRBD1 matches at 7 bases. The CDR3 runs to 15 residues. CDR1 is MDHEN, CDR2 SYDVKM, per germline. Germline trimming cut 6 bases from V and 3 bases from J; bases unmatched to any gene: 10.

This clone has just a few counts. This chain uses TRBV18 with TRBJ1-5; D is ambiguous. The CDR3 length is 15 residues. V lost 3 bases, J lost 4 bases, and 13 bases lay in between. Germline V CDR1 and CDR2: KGHSH, LQKENI. The CDR3 protein is CASSPARVRNQPQHF. CDR3 DNA sequence: TGTGCCAGCTCACCGGCGAGGGTACGGAATCAGCCCCAGCATTTT.

CDR3 sequence (DNA): TGTGCCAGCAGTTATCGACTATCTAACACTGAAGCTTTCTTT. Protein: CASSYRLSNTEAFF. The chain uses TRBV27 and TRBJ1-1; D ambiguous. The germline CDR1 and CDR2 sequences are MNHEY and SMNVEV (reference sequence). The CDR3 has 14 amino acids. Trimming cost V 4 bases and J 2 bases, with 11 bases left between them.

The chain carries TRBV7-2 and TRBJ1-2; no clear D gene. This CDR3 region has 13 residues. CDR1 SGHTA and CDR2 FQGNSA come from the germline V gene. Trimming took off 5 bases at V and 4 bases at J, with 11 bases between the two ends. CDR3 protein: CASSKGRVYGYTF. The CDR3 bases are TGTGCCAGCAGCAAAGGGAGGGTCTATGGCTACACCTTC.

The J gene is TRBJ1-5, the V gene TRBV27; perhaps TRBD1 as D (5 bases). The CDR3 sequence is 13 residues long. Trimming cost V 6 bases and J 5 bases, with 11 bases left between them. Germline V lookup: CDR1 MNHEY, CDR2 SMNVEV (reference sequence). The CDR3 region is CASRGPGDQPQHF. The CDR3 coding sequence is TGTGCCAGCAGGGGGCCTGGGGATCAGCCCCAGCATTTT.